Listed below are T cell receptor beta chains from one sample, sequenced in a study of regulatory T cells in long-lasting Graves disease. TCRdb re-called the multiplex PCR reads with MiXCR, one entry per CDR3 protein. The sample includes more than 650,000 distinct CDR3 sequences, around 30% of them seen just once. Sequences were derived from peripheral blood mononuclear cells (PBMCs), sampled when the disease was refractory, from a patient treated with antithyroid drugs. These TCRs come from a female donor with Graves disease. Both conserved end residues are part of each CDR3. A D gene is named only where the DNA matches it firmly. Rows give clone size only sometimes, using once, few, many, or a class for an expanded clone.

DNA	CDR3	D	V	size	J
TGTGCCAGCAGCTTGGGGCAGGGGCGCGGTGGGACTGAAGCTTTCTTT	CASSLGQGRGGTEAFF	NA	TRBV5-5	NA	TRBJ1-1
TGTGCCAGCAGTTTAGGGGGGACCGTAGCTAACTATGGCTACACCTTC	CASSLGGTVANYGYTF	NA	TRBV12-3/TRBV12-4	NA	TRBJ1-2
TGTGCCAGCAGCATTGACAGGGGGCCGGAGACCCAGTACTTC	CASSIDRGPETQYF	TRBD1	TRBV11-2	many	TRBJ2-5
TGTGCCAGCGCCGGGGACACCTATGGCTACACCTTC	CASAGDTYGYTF	NA	TRBV2	few	TRBJ1-2
TGTGCCAGCAGCCTTGGGGGGAGAGGTGTGATCGAAGAGACCCAGTACTTC	CASSLGGRGVIEETQYF	NA	TRBV28	few	TRBJ2-5
TGTGCCAGCAGCTTCAGGGTGAACACTGAAGCTTTCTTT	CASSFRVNTEAFF	NA	TRBV27	many	TRBJ1-1
TGCGCCAGCAGCCCTGGCACGCGGGACACCCCCTACGAGCAGTACTTC	CASSPGTRDTPYEQYF	NA	TRBV5-1	few	TRBJ2-7
TGTGCCAGTAACGGATTCCCCGCGAACACCGGGGAGCTGTTTTTT	CASNGFPANTGELFF	NA	TRBV27	NA	TRBJ2-2
TGTGCCAGCAGCCATCCTCGGTGGGAATTGAACACTGAAGCTTTCTTT	CASSHPRWELNTEAFF	NA	TRBV7-2	NA	TRBJ1-1
TGTGCCAGCAGCTTAGTTGGGCAGGGAGGGACCCAGTACTTC	CASSLVGQGGTQYF	NA	TRBV7-2	few	TRBJ2-5
TGTGCCAGCAGTTCGAAAAATGGCTACACCTTC	CASSSKNGYTF	NA	TRBV28	many	TRBJ1-2
TGTGCCAGTAACCCCGGGACGCACAATCAGCCCCAGCATTTT	CASNPGTHNQPQHF	NA	TRBV19	NA	TRBJ1-5
TGTGCCAGCAGCCTCAGGGCGACTGAAGCTTTCTTT	CASSLRATEAFF	NA	TRBV28	many	TRBJ1-1
TGTGCCAGCTCACCCATCGGGGGCCTTTATGGCTACACCTTC	CASSPIGGLYGYTF	NA	TRBV18	NA	TRBJ1-2
TGCGCCAGCAGCCAGAACGCGGGACAGACCTACGAGCAGTACTTC	CASSQNAGQTYEQYF	NA	TRBV5-1	NA	TRBJ2-7
TGTGCCAGCAGCTTATCGCCCAGGGCAACTGAAGCTTTCTTT	CASSLSPRATEAFF	NA	TRBV11-3	few	TRBJ1-1
TGTGCCAGCAGTTTATTTGGACAGGGGAGCGAAAAACTGTTTTTT	CASSLFGQGSEKLFF	TRBD1	TRBV28	many	TRBJ1-4
TGTGCCAGTAGTATAGCAACGACGACAGTTAACTATGGCTACACCTTC	CASSIATTTVNYGYTF	NA	TRBV19	NA	TRBJ1-2
TGTGCCAGCTCACGGGACCTTGGGGAGACCCAGTACTTC	CASSRDLGETQYF	NA	TRBV18	few	TRBJ2-5
TGCGCCAGCCGTGAGAACCGGGACTACGAGCAGTACTTC	CASRENRDYEQYF	NA	TRBV5-1	NA	TRBJ2-7
TGTGCCAGCAGTTACTCGCTGGGGGACCCGAACACCGGGGAGCTGTTTTTT	CASSYSLGDPNTGELFF	NA	TRBV6-5	NA	TRBJ2-2
TGTGCCATCAGTCTTGGACAGAAAGAGACCCAGTACTTC	CAISLGQKETQYF	NA	TRBV10-3	few	TRBJ2-5
TGTGCCAGCAGTCCTCACAGGGGGGTCACTGAAGCTTTCTTT	CASSPHRGVTEAFF	TRBD1	TRBV28	few	TRBJ1-1
TGTGTCAGCTGCGCACTAGCCGGGGAGACCCAGTACTTC	CVSCALAGETQYF	NA	TRBV25-1	NA	TRBJ2-5
TGTGCCTGGAGTCAACAGGGGTATTCACCCCTCCACTTT	CAWSQQGYSPLHF	TRBD1	TRBV30	NA	TRBJ1-6
TGTGCCAGCAGCTTAGGAGGCGGGAGCCTCTACGAGCAGTACTTC	CASSLGGGSLYEQYF	TRBD2	TRBV7-3	NA	TRBJ2-7
TGTGCCAGCACCCCCTGGGACAGGGGGGACACTGAAGCTTTCTTT	CASTPWDRGDTEAFF	TRBD1	TRBV7-9	NA	TRBJ1-1
TGCAGCGTTGAGTACCCTAGCGGGGGCTACGAGCAGTACTTC	CSVEYPSGGYEQYF	TRBD2	TRBV29-1	few	TRBJ2-7
TGTGCCAGCAGTTTCGGACTAGCGGCTTACAATGAGCAGTTCTTC	CASSFGLAAYNEQFF	TRBD2	TRBV6-5	few	TRBJ2-1
TGTGCCAGCAGCCGCCCCCTTGAAGCTTTCTTT	CASSRPLEAFF	NA	TRBV28	NA	TRBJ1-1
TGTGCCAGCAGCCGGCGACTAGCGGGAGAGGGTGAGCAGTACTTC	CASSRRLAGEGEQYF	TRBD2	TRBV6-1	NA	TRBJ2-7
TGTGCCAGCAGCTTACCGACTAGTCACGAGCAGTACTTC	CASSLPTSHEQYF	NA	TRBV7-9	NA	TRBJ2-7
TGCAGTGCTAGCAGGGCCGACTATGGCTACACCTTC	CSASRADYGYTF	NA	TRBV20-1	NA	TRBJ1-2
TGTGCCAGCAGTTACCTCGACCCTTTCGGGAATGAGCAGTTCTTC	CASSYLDPFGNEQFF	NA	TRBV6-5	once	TRBJ2-1
TGTGCCAGCCGGGAACCGAAGGGGTACGAGCAGTACTTC	CASREPKGYEQYF	NA	TRBV6-1	few	TRBJ2-7
TGTGCCACCGAAGACCAGAAAGGGATGGCCCAGTACTTC	CATEDQKGMAQYF	NA	TRBV10-3	few	TRBJ2-5
TGTGCCTGGAGCGGGACAAATGAAGCTTTCTTT	CAWSGTNEAFF	NA	TRBV30	NA	TRBJ1-1
TGTGCCAGCAGTTTAGGGACAGGGACCTGGGGCTATGGCTACACCTTC	CASSLGTGTWGYGYTF	TRBD1	TRBV28	many	TRBJ1-2
TGCAGTGCTAGGCTCAGTAGCTATGGCTACATCTTC	CSARLSSYGYIF	NA	TRBV20-1	NA	TRBJ1-2
TGTGCCAGCAGAAGGGCAGCTCCTAAGGAAAAACTGTTTTTT	CASRRAAPKEKLFF	NA	TRBV27	NA	TRBJ1-4
TGCAGTGCACAAGGTTCTCCCTCTGGAAACACCATATATTTT	CSAQGSPSGNTIYF	NA	TRBV20-1	NA	TRBJ1-3
TGCAGCGTTGTGTTAGGGGGGGCCAGCAATCAGCCCCAGCATTTT	CSVVLGGASNQPQHF	NA	TRBV29-1	NA	TRBJ1-5
TGTGCCTGGAGGAAAGCTACAGGGGTGAGCTCCTATAATTCACCCCTCCACTTT	CAWRKATGVSSYNSPLHF	TRBD1	TRBV30	NA	TRBJ1-6
TGTGCCAGCACGGGAAGGGACATCTCCTACGAGCAGTACTTC	CASTGRDISYEQYF	NA	TRBV6-2/TRBV6-3	NA	TRBJ2-7
TGTGCCAGTAGTATTCGGGGGACCCCACTGCCCCAGCATTTT	CASSIRGTPLPQHF	NA	TRBV19	NA	TRBJ1-5
TGTGCCAGCAGTTTTCCGGGACAGCGCCGGGGGCCCCAGCATTTT	CASSFPGQRRGPQHF	TRBD1	TRBV28	many	TRBJ1-5
TGCAGTGCTAGAGATCTTGGGGTGGGTCGTGGCGAGCAGTACTTC	CSARDLGVGRGEQYF	NA	TRBV20-1	NA	TRBJ2-7
TGTGCCAGCAGCCCTGGCGGTAGGGACCATGGCTACACCTTC	CASSPGGRDHGYTF	NA	TRBV9	few	TRBJ1-2
TGTGCCAGCAGTTTACCCGACAGGGTTATTGGGCGGGAGGGGGTCTACAATGAGCAGTTCTTC	CASSLPDRVIGREGVYNEQFF	TRBD2	TRBV27	NA	TRBJ2-1
TGTGCCAGCCAGGGACTTGAATACGAGCAGTACTTC	CASQGLEYEQYF	NA	TRBV12-3/TRBV12-4	many	TRBJ2-7
TGTGCCTGGAGTCCACAGAACACTGAAGCTTTCTTT	CAWSPQNTEAFF	NA	TRBV30	few	TRBJ1-1
TGTGCCAGCAGCTTAATCGGGGGAGACACTGAAGCTTTCTTT	CASSLIGGDTEAFF	NA	TRBV7-3	few	TRBJ1-1
TGCGCCAGCAGCCAAGGGACAGGGGCGGTCAACGAGCAGTACTTC	CASSQGTGAVNEQYF	TRBD1	TRBV4-1	NA	TRBJ2-7